A single sample gave rise to the 18 T cell receptor beta chains below, sequenced in a study of CD8+ T cells in alopecia areata. Once RNA had been extracted, it was reverse transcribed into cDNA to act as the sequencing template. Clones were sequenced by immunoSEQ multiplex PCR, and TCRdb holds only the in-frame ones, with some missing. The sample has some 240,000 clones; about 50% are singletons. Indicated treatment: oral pan-JAK inhibitor, 5-10 mg twice daily. The source was CD4+ T cells sorted from blood, collected at week 4, from a patient treated with tofacitinib. These TCRs come from a human donor with alopecia areata.

J is TRBJ1-1 and V is TRBV19, with TRBD1 matching 7 bases. J was trimmed by 1 base and V by 6 bases; bases with no gene match: 5. Germline loops: CDR1 LNHDA, CDR2 SQIVND (reference sequence). The CDR3 covers 14 residues. DNA of the CDR3: TGTGCCAGTAGGCCACAGGGGAAGAACACTGAAGCTTTCTTT. This encodes CASRPQGKNTEAFF.

This clone was counted a few times. The V gene is TRBV11-2, the J gene TRBJ1-2, with D possibly being TRBD1 (5 bases). The germline CDR1 and CDR2 sequences are SGHAT and FQNNGV. Trimming shortened V by 4 bases and J by 2 bases, and 11 bases separated the two germline ends. The length of the CDR3 is 14 residues. The CDR3 protein is CASSYFPGNYGYTF. Written as DNA, the CDR3 is TGTGCCAGCAGCTACTTTCCAGGGAACTATGGCTACACCTTC.

This clone was counted a few times. The rearrangement joins TRBV29-1 to TRBJ1-1; 10 nucleotides agree with TRBD1. Losses at the gene ends were 8 bases for V and 5 bases for J; bases not matched to a gene: 17. Germline CDR1 SQVTM, CDR2 ANQGSEA. CDR3 length equals 16 residues. The CDR3 nucleotides read TGCAGCTCAAGCACCGGGACAGGGGTGACGGCGACTGAAGCTTTCTTT. It is translated as CSSSTGTGVTATEAFF. The full variable domain, its missing parts supplied by reference TRBV29-1 and TRBJ1-1, is SAVISQKPSRDICQRGTSLTIQCQVDSQVTMMFWYRQQPGQSLTLIATANQGSEATYESGFVIDKFPISRPNLTFSTLTVSNMSPEDSSIYLCSSSTGTGVTATEAFFGQGTRLTVV.

This clone has more than one count but fewer than ten. The genes are TRBV10-3 and TRBJ2-7; 10 bases match TRBD1. CDR3 length: 15 amino acids. With 4 bases clipped from V and 3 bases from J, the junction kept 6 bases outside the gene matches. Germline V gives CDR1 ENHRY, CDR2 SYGVKD. CDR3 protein: CAISGNRDRGYEQYF. The CDR3 nucleotides read TGTGCCATCAGTGGAAACCGGGACAGGGGCTACGAGCAGTACTTC.

This clone was found a few times. The chain recombines TRBV7-2 with TRBJ2-7; 7 positions agree with TRBD1. Germline CDR1 reads SGHTA; CDR2 reads FQGNSA. CDR3 size: 15 residues. V lost 3 bases and J lost 0; bases outside the gene matches: 5. CDR3 residues: CASSFDRAPSYEQYF. The CDR3 nucleotides are TGTGCCAGCAGCTTTGACAGGGCGCCCTCCTACGAGCAGTACTTC.

The rearrangement joins TRBV7-2 to TRBJ2-1; 10 bases are shared with TRBD2. This CDR3 comprises 15 residues. V lost 4 bases to trimming and J lost 5 bases; unmatched junction nucleotides: 5. Per the germline V gene, CDR1 is SGHTA and CDR2 is FQGNSA. This chain's CDR3 is CASSSLAGAHNEQFF. The CDR3, as DNA: TGTGCCAGCAGCTCGCTAGCGGGGGCCCACAATGAGCAGTTCTTC.

This clone has only a few counts. The chain joins TRBV25-1 to TRBJ2-7, with D perhaps matching TRBD1 (6 bases). CDR3 length equals 13 residues. Germline V lookup: CDR1 MGHDK, CDR2 SYGVNS. Trimming left V 1 base short and J 6 bases short, with 10 bases between. The CDR3, as DNA: TGTGCCAGCAGTGAATTAACAGGGAGCGAGCAGTACTTC. This sequence encodes CASSELTGSEQYF.

DNA for the CDR3: TGTGCCTGCGACAGGGTTGAAGCTTTCTTT. This encodes CACDRVEAFF. The chain links TRBV30 to TRBJ1-1; 7 bases line up with TRBD1. The CDR3 length is 10 residues. J was trimmed by 7 bases and V by 6 bases; bases with no gene match: 2. Germline values: CDR1 GTSNPN, CDR2 SVGIG (reference sequence).

The chain recombines TRBV27 with TRBJ2-1; tentatively, D is TRBD2 (6 bases). Germline lookup yields CDR1 MNHEY and CDR2 SMNVEV (reference sequence). This CDR3 has 16 amino acids. Trimming cost V 8 bases and J 10 bases, with 27 bases left between them. DNA of the CDR3: TGTGCCAGCGGGCGAGAGGCAGGGAGGATAATGTTCGAGCAGTTCTTC. This sequence encodes CASGREAGRIMFEQFF.

There are a few counts of this clone. The V call is TRBV7-2, the J call TRBJ1-3; 7 bases are shared with TRBD1. The CDR3 runs to 17 residues. CDR1 is SGHTA and CDR2 is FQGNSA in the germline V gene. V lost 1 base to trimming and J lost 0 bases; unmatched junction nucleotides: 6. The CDR3: CASSLGTGSGSGNTIYF. The DNA of the CDR3 is TGTGCCAGCAGCTTAGGGACAGGCTCGGGCTCTGGAAACACCATATATTTT.

This clone was detected only a few times. The chain has TRBV19 and TRBJ1-6; unclear D gene. V lost 7 bases and J lost 2, with 12 bases in between. This CDR3 has 15 residues. Germline V CDR1 and CDR2: LNHDA, SQIVND (reference sequence). The CDR3 nucleotides are TGTGCCAGTACCCCGATGGGGACCTATAATTCACCCCTCCACTTT. This gives the protein CASTPMGTYNSPLHF.

V is TRBV29-1 and J is TRBJ1-2, with 7 positions matching TRBD1. Unmatched junction bases numbered 7, after V lost 5 bases and J lost 4 bases. The CDR3 covers 13 residues. The germline V gene has CDR1 SQVTM and CDR2 ANQGSEA. DNA of the CDR3: TGCAGCGTTCTTGGGCCAGGGGGCTATGGCTACACCTTC. Translating gives CSVLGPGGYGYTF. The full variable domain, rest sourced from reference TRBV29-1 and TRBJ1-2, is SAVISQKPSRDICQRGTSLTIQCQVDSQVTMMFWYRQQPGQSLTLIATANQGSEATYESGFVIDKFPISRPNLTFSTLTVSNMSPEDSSIYLCSVLGPGGYGYTFGSGTRLTVV.

Of note for this clone: The same CDR3 can be traced to other DNA sequences in this sample. V usage is TRBV29-1 and J usage is TRBJ1-1; tentative D call: TRBD1 (5 bases). Germline V gene lookup returns CDR1 SQVTM and CDR2 ANQGSEA. V dropped 4 bases and J dropped 1 base, with 10 bases sitting between them. The CDR3 length is 13 residues. The CDR3 region has the DNA TGCAGCGTTGCAGGGCGGGCGAACACTGAAGCTTTCTTT. Its translation is CSVAGRANTEAFF.

Worth noting for this clone: Other DNA sequences in the same sample also yield this CDR3. In nucleotides, the CDR3 is TGTGCCAGCAGCGCGGGACTAGCGAGCACAGATACGCAGTATTTT. This translates into CASSAGLASTDTQYF. The V call is TRBV9, the J call TRBJ2-3, with 10 positions matching TRBD2. The CDR3 consists of 15 residues. V shed 3 bases, J shed 0 bases, and the junction held 1 base outside the gene matches. Germline CDR1 reads SGDLS; CDR2 reads YYNGEE. Full variable domain (outside the CDR3, taken from reference TRBV9 and TRBJ2-3): DSGVTQTPKHLITATGQRVTLRCSPRSGDLSVYWYQQSLDQGLQFLIQYYNGEERAKGNILERFSAQQFPDLHSELNLSSLELGDSALYFCASSAGLASTDTQYFGPGTRLTVL.

On this clone: This sample also contains other DNA sequences that code for the same CDR3. The chain has TRBV5-1 and TRBJ1-4; TRBD1 matches 7 bases. The ends lost 6 bases at V and 4 bases at J; junction bases unmatched: 6. Germline V gene sequence: CDR1 SGHRS, CDR2 YFSETQ. The CDR3 has 14 amino acids. The CDR3 loop reads CASTRQGLNEKLFF. The CDR3 DNA reads TGCGCCAGCACCCGACAGGGCCTTAATGAAAAACTGTTTTTT.

This chain joins TRBV5-1 and TRBJ2-5; D is ambiguous. The germline gives CDR1 SGHRS, CDR2 YFSETQ. V dropped 0 bases and J dropped 3 bases, with 6 bases sitting between them. This CDR3 is 13 amino acids long. The CDR3 coding sequence is TGCGCCAGCAGCTTGGAATGGAAAGAGACCCAGTACTTC. Amino acids: CASSLEWKETQYF.

The chain employs TRBV7-3 and TRBJ2-1; TRBD2 aligns across 8 bases. J was trimmed by 4 bases and V by 2 bases; bases with no gene match: 4. The CDR3 has 15 amino acids. Looked up from germline, CDR1 is SGHTA and CDR2 is FQGTGA. CDR3 amino acids: CASSLAASGYNEQFF. CDR3 nucleotide sequence: TGTGCCAGCAGCTTAGCGGCTAGCGGGTACAATGAGCAGTTCTTC. Combining the CDR3 with reference TRBV7-3 and TRBJ2-1 gives the whole variable domain GAGVSQTPSNKVTEKGKYVELRCDPISGHTALYWYRQSLGQGPEFLIYFQGTGAADDSGLPNDRFFAVRPEGSVSTLKIQRTERGDSAVYLCASSLAASGYNEQFFGPGTRLTVL.

This clone has more than one count but fewer than ten. The J gene is TRBJ2-5, the V gene TRBV29-1; D unclear. The CDR3 is made up of 16 amino acids. V was clipped by 7 bases and J by 5 bases, with 26 bases between them. Germline CDR1 reads SQVTM; CDR2 reads ANQGSEA. CDR3 nucleotide sequence: TGCAGCGCCGTGAAGATAGGGCTATCAGCCCTTGAGACCCAGTACTTC. Its translation: CSAVKIGLSALETQYF.